This is a list of T cell receptor beta chains from one sample in a study of low-dose radiotherapy and immunotherapy resistance in tumors. TCRdb re-called the reads through MiXCR, storing one row per CDR3 protein. The sample contains over 50,000 distinct CDR3 sequences, approximately 35% of which appear only once. Sequenced material: PBMCs, taken after low-dose radiotherapy plus immunotherapy. These receptors were collected from a male donor with rectosigmoid adenocarcinoma. Both conserved end residues are part of each CDR3. D genes are given only for firm matches. Rows may omit the clone size; those that give it use once, few, many or a size class.

D gene	J gene	V gene	clone size	CDR3 length	CDR3 protein	CDR3 DNA
NA	TRBJ2-7	TRBV28	medium-sized	11	CASSWGNEQYF	TGTGCCAGCAGTTGGGGGAACGAGCAGTACTTC
NA	TRBJ2-3	TRBV7-2	many	14	CASSSTTSTDTQYF	TGTGCCAGCAGCTCCACCACCAGCACAGATACGCAGTATTTT
NA	TRBJ2-7	TRBV15	NA	14	CATSRGSRGYEQYF	TGTGCCACCAGCAGAGGTAGCAGGGGCTACGAGCAGTACTTC
TRBD2	TRBJ2-1	TRBV12-3/TRBV12-4	many	20	CASSLGALAGALGSYNEQFF	TGTGCCAGCAGTTTAGGCGCTCTAGCGGGGGCCCTGGGGTCCTACAATGAGCAGTTCTTC
NA	TRBJ1-2	TRBV27	many	15	CASSIAGLTNYGYTF	TGTGCCAGCAGCATAGCAGGTCTCACTAACTATGGCTACACCTTC
TRBD1	TRBJ2-1	TRBV28	NA	15	CASSFVTGVHNEQFF	TGTGCCAGCAGTTTTGTGACAGGGGTCCACAATGAGCAGTTCTTC
NA	TRBJ1-4	TRBV18	NA	16	CASSPQQGATNEKLFF	TGTGCCAGCTCACCCCAGCAGGGTGCAACTAATGAAAAACTGTTTTTT
NA	TRBJ2-7	TRBV6-2/TRBV6-3	many	16	CASSTSLRGVGYEQYF	TGTGCCAGCAGTACCTCGTTACGAGGGGTAGGGTACGAGCAGTACTTC
NA	TRBJ2-1	TRBV2	many	12	CASSTEGGEQFF	TGTGCCAGCAGTACGGAGGGGGGAGAGCAGTTCTTC
NA	TRBJ2-1	TRBV11-2	few	14	CASSLYSGDMAQFF	TGTGCCAGCAGCTTATATTCAGGGGACATGGCGCAGTTCTTC
NA	TRBJ2-2	TRBV28	many	14	CASKTGTATGELFF	TGTGCCAGCAAAACCGGGACCGCAACCGGGGAGCTGTTTTTT
TRBD2	TRBJ2-7	TRBV5-4	many	14	CASSNIAGTYEQYF	TGTGCCAGCAGCAACATAGCGGGGACGTACGAGCAGTACTTC
NA	TRBJ2-2	TRBV19	many	12	CASAGGIGELFF	TGTGCCAGTGCAGGTGGGATCGGGGAGCTGTTTTTT
TRBD2	TRBJ2-1	TRBV6-1	few	15	CASSASGSSYNEQFF	TGTGCCAGCAGTGCTAGCGGGAGCTCCTACAATGAGCAGTTCTTC
NA	TRBJ2-7	TRBV12-3/TRBV12-4	many	17	CASSFAGSQESSYEQYF	TGTGCCAGCAGTTTTGCAGGATCACAGGAGAGCTCCTACGAGCAGTACTTC
TRBD1	TRBJ1-4	TRBV7-9	NA	14	CASRSRQGSEKLFF	TGTGCCAGCAGATCACGACAGGGGAGTGAAAAACTGTTTTTT
TRBD2	TRBJ2-2	TRBV5-4	many	16	CASSLFRGGSTGELFF	TGTGCCAGCAGCCTGTTCCGGGGGGGCAGCACCGGGGAGCTGTTTTTT
NA	TRBJ1-5	TRBV29-1	NA	12	CSVRLSNQPQHF	TGCAGCGTCCGGCTTAGCAATCAGCCCCAGCATTTT
NA	TRBJ1-1	TRBV4-1	many	17	CASRQRPSDGLNTEAFF	TGCGCCAGCAGACAGCGGCCGTCGGACGGATTGAACACTGAAGCTTTCTTT
NA	TRBJ2-5	TRBV6-4	NA	16	CASSEGRRQYQETQYF	TGTGCCAGCAGTGAAGGTCGAAGACAGTACCAAGAGACCCAGTACTTC
NA	TRBJ2-4	TRBV6-2/TRBV6-3	many	15	CASSRGVDGASIQYF	TGTGCCAGCAGCCGAGGGGTAGATGGAGCTTCCATTCAGTACTTC
TRBD1	TRBJ1-1	TRBV18	few	12	CASSGTGAEAFF	TGTGCCAGCTCAGGGACAGGAGCAGAAGCTTTCTTT
NA	TRBJ2-1	TRBV11-3	NA	13	CASSPTAKDEQFF	TGTGCCAGCAGCCCCACGGCGAAGGATGAGCAGTTCTTC
NA	TRBJ2-7	TRBV20-1	many	13	CSATIAGSYEQYF	TGCAGTGCTACCATAGCCGGCTCCTACGAGCAGTACTTC
TRBD1	TRBJ2-3	TRBV29-1	many	13	CSVRDRGLDTQYF	TGCAGCGTCCGGGACAGGGGCTTAGATACGCAGTATTTT
TRBD2	TRBJ2-7	TRBV9	NA	15	CASSVNSGGVNEQYF	TGTGCCAGCAGCGTCAATAGCGGGGGGGTAAACGAGCAGTACTTC
NA	TRBJ2-7	TRBV4-1	many	14	CASSQDTGPFEQYF	TGCGCCAGCAGCCAAGACACAGGCCCCTTCGAACAGTACTTC
TRBD1	TRBJ2-1	TRBV12-3/TRBV12-4	NA	14	CASTNNRGSNEQFF	TGTGCCAGCACTAATAACAGGGGGAGCAATGAGCAGTTCTTC
TRBD1	TRBJ1-1	TRBV4-2	many	15	CASSQVGQGATEAFF	TGTGCCAGCAGCCAGGTTGGACAGGGGGCAACTGAAGCTTTCTTT
TRBD1	TRBJ2-4	TRBV28	many	14	CASSHGQGMDIQYF	TGTGCCAGCAGTCACGGACAGGGGATGGACATTCAGTACTTC
TRBD1	TRBJ2-7	TRBV29-1	many	14	CSVGINRGDYEQYF	TGCAGCGTTGGGATTAACAGGGGGGACTACGAGCAGTACTTC
TRBD1	TRBJ2-2	TRBV4-3	many	16	CASSHLMTGVAGELFF	TGCGCCAGCAGCCACCTGATGACAGGGGTGGCCGGGGAGCTGTTTTTT
TRBD1	TRBJ2-5	TRBV4-1	many	14	CASRTGTGQETQYF	TGCGCCAGCAGGACCGGGACAGGGCAAGAGACCCAGTACTTC
NA	TRBJ2-7	TRBV6-2/TRBV6-3	few	20	CASSYQPGQGRVAGGYEQYF	TGTGCCAGCAGTTACCAGCCGGGACAGGGGAGAGTAGCGGGAGGTTACGAGCAGTACTTC
NA	TRBJ1-2	TRBV14	many	14	CASSQEDPNYGYTF	TGTGCCAGCAGCCAAGAGGACCCGAACTATGGCTACACCTTC
TRBD2	TRBJ2-7	TRBV29-1	many	15	CSVEDPGRGGYEQYF	TGCAGCGTTGAAGATCCCGGGAGGGGGGGCTACGAGCAGTACTTC
NA	TRBJ2-1	TRBV23-1	NA	17	CASSRRVRGTLGYEQFF	TGCGCCAGCAGTAGGAGGGTACGGGGAACGTTGGGCTATGAGCAGTTCTTC
TRBD1	TRBJ2-1	TRBV6-2/TRBV6-3	NA	11	CASSAGTGKTF	TGTGCCAGCAGCGCCGGGACAGGCAAGACCTTC
NA	TRBJ2-6	TRBV5-1	many	16	CASSLIGTSGANVLTF	TGCGCCAGCAGCTTGATAGGTACCTCTGGGGCCAACGTCCTGACTTTC
NA	TRBJ2-5	TRBV28	many	14	CASRPGVEGETQYF	TGTGCCAGCAGACCGGGCGTAGAAGGGGAGACCCAGTACTTC
NA	TRBJ2-7	TRBV10-3	medium-sized	14	CAISDQAGFYEQYF	TGTGCCATCAGTGACCAGGCAGGGTTCTACGAGCAGTACTTC
TRBD1	TRBJ1-2	TRBV6-1	NA	14	CASDPGQGDWGYTF	TGTGCCAGCGACCCGGGGCAGGGGGATTGGGGCTACACCTTC
TRBD1	TRBJ2-5	TRBV7-2	many	15	CASSLGTGGQGTQYF	TGTGCCAGCAGCTTAGGGACAGGGGGCCAGGGGACCCAGTACTTC
NA	TRBJ2-1	TRBV4-3	NA	14	CASSREGQAVEQFF	TGCGCCAGCAGCCGGGAAGGGCAGGCGGTAGAGCAGTTCTTC
TRBD2	TRBJ2-3	TRBV5-1	NA	16	CASSPRAGAVTDTQYF	TGCGCCAGCAGCCCGAGGGCGGGAGCAGTCACAGATACGCAGTATTTT
NA	TRBJ1-1	TRBV7-2	NA	15	CASSLGGPGVTEAFF	TGTGCCAGCAGCTTAGGGGGCCCAGGGGTGACTGAAGCTTTCTTT
NA	TRBJ2-2	TRBV24-1	many	15	CATSEPRGNTGELFF	TGTGCCACCAGTGAGCCCCGGGGGAACACCGGGGAGCTGTTTTTT
NA	TRBJ2-2	TRBV4-1	NA	15	CASSQFTGRNRELFF	TGCGCCAGCAGCCAATTCACAGGGAGGAATAGGGAGCTGTTTTTT
NA	TRBJ1-1	TRBV6-6	NA	15	CASSYSSGLDTEAFF	TGTGCCAGCAGTTACTCGTCGGGACTGGACACTGAAGCTTTCTTT